The next 16 T cell receptor beta chains were all read from a single sample in a study of regulatory T cells in long-lasting Graves disease. Time point: persistent/refractory GD, antithyroid drugs over 5 years with positive TRAb. The authors made the TCR library using RNA they extracted from PBMCs. TCR beta libraries were built with iRepertoire HTBI primers and Arm-PCR of CDR3 regions. MiXCR, run by TCRdb on the multiplex PCR reads, gives a single entry per CDR3 protein. The table includes about 660,000 distinct CDR3 sequences, about 30% detected once. The sequencing here drew on peripheral blood mononuclear cells (PBMCs), taken when the disease was refractory, from a patient treated with antithyroid drugs. These receptors all stem from a female donor with Graves disease.

The gene calls are TRBV11-2 and TRBJ1-3; no definite D call. The CDR3 is made up of 15 amino acids. The germline CDR1 and CDR2 sequences are SGHAT and FQNNGV. Trimming pared 1 base from V and 0 bases from J, leaving 7 bases between. As DNA, the CDR3 is TGTGCCAGCAGCTTAGGCGTGGGCTCTGGAAACACCATATATTTT. Its protein is CASSLGVGSGNTIYF.

There are many counts of this clonotype. The chain has TRBV12-3 or TRBV12-4 and TRBJ1-2; tentatively, D is TRBD1 (6 bases). CDR3 length equals 13 residues. V gave up 6 bases and J gave up 4 bases, with 12 bases separating them. CDR3 loop: CASRRGTTYGYTF. The CDR3 bases are TGTGCCAGCAGGAGGGGGACGACCTATGGCTACACCTTC.

Turning to this clonotype: This may come from a read error, since a much larger clone is one base off. The gene calls are TRBV6-9 and TRBJ2-5; D gene ambiguous. Germline assignment: CDR1 MNHGY and CDR2 SVAAGI. V lost 3 bases to trimming and J lost 1 base, with 9 bases between them. This CDR3 contains 14 residues. The CDR3, as DNA: TGTGCCAGCAGTTACTGGGTCAGCCAAGAGACCCAGTACTTC. The encoded protein is CASSYWVSQETQYF.

This chain links TRBV24-1 with TRBJ1-2; D is undetermined. CDR1 KGHDR and CDR2 SFDVKD come from the germline V gene. The V end lost 9 bases, the J end lost 1 base, and 8 bases lay between the germline ends. The CDR3 has 12 residues. The CDR3 region has the DNA TGTGCCACCTCGCGCGGTAACTATGGCTACACCTTC. Translating it yields CATSRGNYGYTF.

Only a few counts were recorded for this clonotype. The chain recombines TRBV20-1 with TRBJ1-2; no firm D call. This CDR3 region has 14 residues. V was pared by 0 bases and J by 0 bases, with 8 bases between. In germline, CDR1 is DFQATT, CDR2 SNEGSKA (reference sequence). The CDR3 reads CSARDSPPNYGYTF. The CDR3 nucleotides read TGCAGTGCTAGAGATTCCCCCCCTAACTATGGCTACACCTTC.

This clonotype was observed a handful of times. J is TRBJ2-6 and V is TRBV2, with D maybe TRBD2 (6 bases). Trimming removed 7 bases at V and 0 bases at J, with 13 bases between. CDR3 size: 16 residues. CDR1 and CDR2 (germline): SNHLY, FYNNEI. CDR3 DNA: TGTGCCAGCAACGGGTTGCGGGGCTCTGGGGCCAACGTCCTGACTTTC. It is translated as CASNGLRGSGANVLTF.

This clonotype was counted a few times. This rearrangement joins TRBV29-1 to TRBJ2-7; 8 bases map to TRBD2. The CDR3 loop spans 13 amino acids. Germline lookup yields CDR1 SQVTM and CDR2 ANQGSEA. Trimming took 7 bases from V and 4 from J; bases not matched to a gene: 9. DNA for the CDR3: TGCAGCGGGGTAAGCGGGAGTGAGTACGAGCAGTACTTC. Amino acids: CSGVSGSEYEQYF.

This clonotype was counted between two and nine times. This sequence joins TRBV2 and TRBJ1-2, with D perhaps matching TRBD1 (6 bases). V was shortened by 0 bases and J by 8 bases, with 13 bases between the two germline ends. CDR1 and CDR2 (germline): SNHLY, FYNNEI. The CDR3 covers 14 residues. The CDR3 region has the DNA TGTGCCAGCAGTGAAGCGCGCCAGGGGCAAGGCTACACCTTC. It specifies CASSEARQGQGYTF.

The CDR3 protein is CASSLGTVGNGYTF. CDR3 coding DNA: TGTGCCAGCAGTTTGGGGACGGTGGGAAATGGCTACACCTTC. The chain carries TRBV12-3 or TRBV12-4 and TRBJ1-2; perhaps TRBD1 as D (5 bases). V was pared by 3 bases and J by 6 bases, with 14 bases between. CDR3 length: 14 amino acids.

This clonotype was picked up many times. The chain is built from TRBV13 and TRBJ2-7; the D gene is possibly TRBD1 (5 bases). This CDR3 has 14 amino acids. Per the germline V gene, CDR1 is PRHDT and CDR2 is FYEKMQ (reference sequence). V dropped 4 bases and J dropped 0 bases, with 10 bases sitting between them. The chain's CDR3 is CASSSRQTSYEQYF. The CDR3 DNA sequence: TGTGCCAGCAGCTCGCGACAGACCTCCTACGAGCAGTACTTC.

This clonotype was observed a few times. The chain joins TRBV7-2 to TRBJ1-2; unclear D gene. The V and J ends lost 5 bases and 4 bases respectively, with 11 bases between them. Germline V gives CDR1 SGHTA, CDR2 FQGNSA. This CDR3 spans 13 amino acids. Written as DNA, the CDR3 is TGTGCCAGCAGCCCATCCTGGGGCTATGGCTACACCTTC. This sequence encodes CASSPSWGYGYTF.

The genes are TRBV30 and TRBJ2-5; 8 bases are shared with TRBD1. CDR3 length: 14 amino acids. Unmatched junction bases numbered 8, after V lost 1 base and J lost 7 bases. Germline V gives CDR1 GTSNPN, CDR2 SVGIG (reference sequence). CDR3 in DNA: TGTGCCTGGAGTGCTGCGACAGGGGTTACGACCCAGTACTTC. Its translation: CAWSAATGVTTQYF.

The V gene is TRBV29-1, the J gene TRBJ1-2; no clear D. The V end lost 4 bases, the J end lost 3 bases, and 6 bases lay between the germline ends. Per the germline V gene, CDR1 is SQVTM and CDR2 is ANQGSEA. The CDR3 sequence is 11 residues long. CDR3 DNA: TGCAGCGTTGGGGAGGACTATGGCTACACCTTC. It is translated as CSVGEDYGYTF.

This clonotype has a count of ten or more. V is TRBV19 and J is TRBJ2-5; no clear D. This CDR3 region has 13 residues. Germline V lookup: CDR1 LNHDA, CDR2 SQIVND (reference sequence). Trimming pared 9 bases from V and 3 bases from J, leaving 14 bases between. CDR3 nucleotides: TGTGCCAGCAGCCCAGCCGGCGAAGAGACCCAGTACTTC. Its translation is CASSPAGEETQYF.

There are a few counts of this clonotype. The V gene is TRBV30, the J gene TRBJ2-5; TRBD2 might be the D (6 bases). This CDR3 spans 13 amino acids. Trimming took off 2 bases at V and 4 bases at J, with 11 bases between the two ends. Germline CDR1 is GTSNPN and CDR2 is SVGIG (reference sequence). Here the CDR3 reads CAWSRGFLETQYF. The CDR3 region has the DNA TGTGCCTGGAGTCGGGGGTTTCTAGAGACCCAGTACTTC.

The genes are TRBV5-6 and TRBJ2-7; TRBD2 matches at 9 bases. Germline V gene sequence: CDR1 SGHDT, CDR2 YYEEEE. The CDR3 spans 17 residues. Trimming cost V 2 bases and J 2 bases; bases outside gene matches: 11. In DNA form, the CDR3 reads TGTGCCAGCAGCTTTAGTCGGGCTAGCGGGATGACCTACGAGCAGTACTTC. Its protein is CASSFSRASGMTYEQYF.